These 10 T cell receptor beta chains originate from one sample sequenced in a study of cytomegalovirus exposure and HLA in healthy donors. The PCR made use of 60 Vbeta and 13 Jbeta primers. This table comes from immunoSEQ multiplex PCR, and its TCRdb copy is limited to in-frame clones, with some not included. The repertoire holds fewer than 200,000 clones, with roughly nine tenths as singletons. Sequenced sample: PBMCs. All receptors come from a girl under three years old in good health and CMV-seronegative.

The V and J genes are TRBV15 and TRBJ2-1, with a possible D match to TRBD2 (5 bases). Trimming took 0 bases from V and 3 from J, leaving 18 bases between them. The CDR3 length is 18 residues. The V gene's germline CDR1 is LNHNV and CDR2 YYDKDF (reference sequence). The CDR3, as DNA: TGTGCCACCAGCAGAGATCCCCCTATAGGGAGCCTCTACAATGAGCAGTTCTTC. Amino acids: CATSRDPPIGSLYNEQFF. Using reference TRBV15 and TRBJ2-1 for the parts outside the CDR3, the full variable domain is DAMVIQNPRYQVTQFGKPVTLSCSQTLNHNVMYWYQQKSSQAPKLLFHYYDKDFNNEADTPDNFQSRRPNTSFCFLDIRSPGLGDTAMYLCATSRDPPIGSLYNEQFFGPGTRLTVL.

Concerning this clone: At one end the junction does not follow the germline gene, possibly because of a read error. J is TRBJ2-3 and V is TRBV6-6, with 7 bases identical to TRBD2. CDR1 MNHNY and CDR2 SVGAGI come from the germline V gene (reference sequence). The CDR3 sequence is 14 residues long. The CDR3 nucleotides are TGTGCCAACAGTTACGTGGGGGGGACAGATACGCAGTATTTT. Protein: CANSYVGGTDTQYF.

CDR3 bases: TGTGCCAGCTCATCCACCGGGACAGGGGAAGAGACCCAGTACTTC. It specifies CASSSTGTGEETQYF. The genes are TRBV18 and TRBJ2-5, with 10 bases fitting TRBD1. The CDR3 extends over 15 amino acids. The trim removed 5 bases at V and 3 bases at J, leaving 6 bases unmatched. Germline V gene sequence: CDR1 KGHSH, CDR2 LQKENI.

The rearrangement uses TRBV18 and TRBJ2-3; 9 bases line up with TRBD2. V gave up 2 bases and J gave up 2 bases; unmatched junction bases: 8. Germline-derived CDR1 and CDR2 are KGHSH and LQKENI. The CDR3 length is 17 residues. CDR3 coding DNA: TGTGCCAGCTCACCAGGGGCCCTAGCGGGGTTCACAGATACGCAGTATTTT. It is translated as CASSPGALAGFTDTQYF. The full variable domain, rest sourced from reference TRBV18 and TRBJ2-3, is NAGVMQNPRHLVRRRGQEARLRCSPMKGHSHVYWYRQLPEEGLKFMVYLQKENIIDESGMPKERFSAEFPKEGPSILRIQQVVRGDSAAYFCASSPGALAGFTDTQYFGPGTRLTVL.

The chain uses TRBV4-2 and TRBJ2-3; weak D call: TRBD2 (6 bases). V was trimmed by 1 base and J by 4 bases, leaving 15 bases between them. The CDR3 runs 16 residues. Germline CDR1 and CDR2: LGHNA and YNFKEQ. CDR3 nucleotide sequence: TGTGCCAGCAGCCAAGTGGTAGCGGAGGGGCCAGATACGCAGTATTTT. Translation gives CASSQVVAEGPDTQYF.

In this sample, this clone turned up once. V and J are TRBV6-5 and TRBJ2-1; TRBD1 matches at 9 bases. The CDR3 runs 15 residues. The V segment lost 0 bases and the J segment 8 bases; nucleotides outside the gene matches: 5. Germline V CDR1 and CDR2: MNHEY, SVGAGI. In DNA form, the CDR3 reads TGTGCCAGCAGTTACTCGGGACAGGGCCAAGATGAGCAGTTCTTC. It codes for CASSYSGQGQDEQFF.

For this clone: One end of the junction fails to match germline, which may point to a read error. In DNA form, the CDR3 reads TGTGCCAACACTAGGACAAGGAGGGACAGGGTTGACCAAATTTTC. Protein sequence: CANTRTRRDRVDQIF. V and J are TRBV25-1 and TRBJ1-2; 9 nucleotides align to TRBD1. The length of the CDR3 is 15 residues. CDR1 is MGHDK and CDR2 is SYGVNS in the germline V gene.

The J gene is TRBJ1-2, the V gene TRBV27, with D perhaps TRBD1 (6 bases). V was clipped by 6 bases and J by 8 bases, with 16 bases between them. This CDR3 is 13 amino acids long. The germline CDR1 and CDR2 sequences are MNHEY and SMNVEV (reference sequence). The CDR3 bases are TGTGCCAGCAGAGACCCGGGGGGCGAGGGCTACACCTTC. This encodes CASRDPGGEGYTF.

The rearrangement links TRBV9 to TRBJ2-3; D might be TRBD2 (6 bases). The V gene's germline CDR1 is SGDLS and CDR2 YYNGEE. The CDR3 covers 18 residues. V was pared by 0 bases and J by 0 bases, with 17 bases between. The CDR3 region has the DNA TGTGCCAGCAGCGTAGGAGTCACTACGGAGGGTAGCACAGATACGCAGTATTTT. Protein sequence: CASSVGVTTEGSTDTQYF.

This clone was found a few times. The genes are TRBV4-1 and TRBJ2-3; a weak D match, TRBD2 (5 bases). CDR3 length: 13 residues. Trimming took off 0 bases at V and 9 bases at J, with 10 bases between the two ends. Per the germline V gene, CDR1 is MGHRA and CDR2 is YSYEKL. CDR3 DNA: TGCGCCAGCAGCCAAGATAATGGAGGCACGCAGTATTTT. Protein sequence: CASSQDNGGTQYF.